The T cell receptor (beta chain) under discussion was sequenced for a study of OX40 agonist ivuxolimab in advanced cancers. Clones were sequenced by immunoSEQ multiplex PCR, and TCRdb holds only the in-frame ones, with some missing. The data contain 68,000 or so clones, approximately 90% of them singletons. In germline, CDR1 is SGHRS, CDR2 YFSETQ. V lost 0 bases and J 0 bases, leaving 7 bases between the germline ends. CDR3 length: 15 residues. The sample here was CD4+ or CD8+ T cells sorted from blood, taken in a trial of the OX40 agonist ivuxolimab. The TCR comes from an adult with an advanced solid tumor such as melanoma, head and neck, liver or kidney cancer. The chain couples TRBV5-1 to TRBJ1-3, with D hard to call. CDR3: CASSLDAVSGNTIYF. The CDR3 coding sequence is TGCGCCAGCAGCTTGGACGCCGTCTCTGGAAACACCATATATTTT. Drawing the rest from reference TRBV5-1 and TRBJ1-3, the complete variable domain is KAGVTQTPRYLIKTRGQQVTLSCSPISGHRSVSWYQQTPGQGLQFLFEYFSETQRNKGNFPGRFSGRQFSNSRSEMNVSTLELGDSALYLCASSLDAVSGNTIYFGEGSWLTVV.